The T cell receptor (beta chain) described here comes from a study of blood T cell repertoires in COVID-19. Across the study: Spain, Italy and the United States supplied samples that represented acute and convalescent COVID-19.

The length of the CDR3 is 15 residues. Germline loops: CDR1 ENHRY, CDR2 SYGVKD. The ends were cut back, 0 bases at V and 4 bases at J, with 13 bases in the middle. Clinical histories supplied by participants themselves formed the basis of cohort assignment. The data were produced by immunoSEQ multiplex PCR, yet TCRdb's version contains in-frame clones alone and is incomplete. This table holds just over 300,000 clones, roughly 89% found once. Sequences were obtained from PBMCs or T cells enriched from blood (not recorded which). The sequence was obtained from a young woman who had recovered from COVID-19. The chain carries TRBV10-3 and TRBJ2-7, with a weak D call TRBD1 (5 bases). In DNA, the CDR3 is TGTGCCATCAGTGAGTCGTCGGTCAGGGCTTACGAGCAGTACTTC. It yields the protein CAISESSVRAYEQYF.